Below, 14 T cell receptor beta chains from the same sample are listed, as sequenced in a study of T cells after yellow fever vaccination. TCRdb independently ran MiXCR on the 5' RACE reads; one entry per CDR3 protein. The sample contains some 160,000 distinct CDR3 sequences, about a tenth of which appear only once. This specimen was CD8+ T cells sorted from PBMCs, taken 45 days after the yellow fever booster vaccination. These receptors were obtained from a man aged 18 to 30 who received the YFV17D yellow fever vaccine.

The CDR3 here is CASSLLGFDNQPQHF. Written as DNA, the CDR3 is TGTGCCAGCAGTTTATTAGGGTTTGACAATCAGCCCCAGCATTTT. V gene TRBV27 combines with J gene TRBJ1-5; D gene ambiguous. CDR1 and CDR2 (germline): MNHEY, SMNVEV (reference sequence). This CDR3 has 15 amino acids. Trimming removed 1 base at V and 3 bases at J, with 10 bases between.

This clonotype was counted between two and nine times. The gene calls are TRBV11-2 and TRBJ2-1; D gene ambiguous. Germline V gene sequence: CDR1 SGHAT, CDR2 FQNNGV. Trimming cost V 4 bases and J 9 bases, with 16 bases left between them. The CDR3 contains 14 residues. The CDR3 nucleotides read TGTGCCAGCAGCTCGAGATTGGAGAGACGTGAGCAGTTCTTC. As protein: CASSSRLERREQFF.

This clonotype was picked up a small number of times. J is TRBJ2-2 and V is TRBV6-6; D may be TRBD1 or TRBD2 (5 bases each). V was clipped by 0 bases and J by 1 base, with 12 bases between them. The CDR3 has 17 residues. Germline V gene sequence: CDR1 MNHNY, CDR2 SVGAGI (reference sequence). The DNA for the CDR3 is TGTGCCAGCAGTTACTCGATAGGGGACCTGAACACCGGGGAGCTGTTTTTT. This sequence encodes CASSYSIGDLNTGELFF.

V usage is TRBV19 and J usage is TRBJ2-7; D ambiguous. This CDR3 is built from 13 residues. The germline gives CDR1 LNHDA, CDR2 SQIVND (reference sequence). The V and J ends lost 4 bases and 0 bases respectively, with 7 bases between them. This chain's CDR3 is CASSTTPSYEQYF. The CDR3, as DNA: TGTGCCAGTAGTACGACACCCTCCTACGAGCAGTACTTC.

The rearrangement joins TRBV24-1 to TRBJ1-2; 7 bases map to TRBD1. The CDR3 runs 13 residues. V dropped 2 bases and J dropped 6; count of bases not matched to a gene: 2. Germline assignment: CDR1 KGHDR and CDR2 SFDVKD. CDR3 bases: TGTGCCACCAGTGATTCAACAGGGGATGGCTACACCTTC. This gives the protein CATSDSTGDGYTF.

The CDR3 reads CSARGAAYEQYF. The CDR3 DNA reads as TGCAGTGCCCGGGGGGCGGCCTACGAGCAGTACTTC. V is TRBV20-1 and J is TRBJ2-7; tentative D call: TRBD2 (7 bases). The CDR3 consists of 12 residues. V was clipped by 6 bases and J by 2 bases, with 11 bases between them. Germline values: CDR1 DFQATT, CDR2 SNEGSKA (reference sequence).

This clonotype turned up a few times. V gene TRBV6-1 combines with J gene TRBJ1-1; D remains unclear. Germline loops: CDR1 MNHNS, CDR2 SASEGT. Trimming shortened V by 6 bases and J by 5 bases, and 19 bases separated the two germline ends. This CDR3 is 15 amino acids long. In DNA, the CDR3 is TGTGCCAGCAGGAAGCAGAGTGAAAGTCTGACTGAAGCTTTCTTT. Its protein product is CASRKQSESLTEAFF.

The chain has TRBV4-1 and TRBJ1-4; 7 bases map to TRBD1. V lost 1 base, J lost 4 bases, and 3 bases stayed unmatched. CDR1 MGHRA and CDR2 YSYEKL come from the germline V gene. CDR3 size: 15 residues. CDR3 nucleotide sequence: TGCGCCAGCAGCCAAGTCCAGGGGGATAATGAAAAACTGTTTTTT. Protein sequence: CASSQVQGDNEKLFF.

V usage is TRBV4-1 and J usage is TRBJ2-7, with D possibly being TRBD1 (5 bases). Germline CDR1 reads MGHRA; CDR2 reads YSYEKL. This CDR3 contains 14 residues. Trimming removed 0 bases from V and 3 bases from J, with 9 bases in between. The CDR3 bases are TGCGCCAGCAGCCAAGATCAGGGTCTCTACGAGCAGTACGTC. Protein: CASSQDQGLYEQYV.

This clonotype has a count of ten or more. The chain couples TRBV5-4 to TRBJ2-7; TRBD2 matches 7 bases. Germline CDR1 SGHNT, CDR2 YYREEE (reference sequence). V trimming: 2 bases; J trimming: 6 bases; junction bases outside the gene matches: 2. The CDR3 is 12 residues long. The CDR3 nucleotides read TGTGCCAGCAGCTTCTCTAGCGGCGAGCAGTACGTC. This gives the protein CASSFSSGEQYV.

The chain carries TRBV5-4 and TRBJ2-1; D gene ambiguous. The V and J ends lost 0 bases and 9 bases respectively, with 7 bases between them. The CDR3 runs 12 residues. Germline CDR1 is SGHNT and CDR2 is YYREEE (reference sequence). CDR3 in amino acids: CASSLDAAEQFF. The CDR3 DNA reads TGTGCCAGCAGCTTGGATGCGGCTGAGCAGTTCTTC.

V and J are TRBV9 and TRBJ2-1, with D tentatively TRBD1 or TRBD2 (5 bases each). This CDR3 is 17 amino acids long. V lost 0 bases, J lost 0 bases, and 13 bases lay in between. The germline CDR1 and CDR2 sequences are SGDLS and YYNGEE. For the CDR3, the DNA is TGTGCCAGCAGCGTAGAAGGGACCCCGAGCTCCTACAATGAGCAGTTCTTC. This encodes CASSVEGTPSSYNEQFF.

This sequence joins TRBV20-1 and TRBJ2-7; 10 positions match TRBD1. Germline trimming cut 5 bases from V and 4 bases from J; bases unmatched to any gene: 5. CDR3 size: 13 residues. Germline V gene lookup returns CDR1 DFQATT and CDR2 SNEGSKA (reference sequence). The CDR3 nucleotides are TGCAGTGCTGGTCCGGGACAGGGGTACGAGCAGTACTTC. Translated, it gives CSAGPGQGYEQYF.

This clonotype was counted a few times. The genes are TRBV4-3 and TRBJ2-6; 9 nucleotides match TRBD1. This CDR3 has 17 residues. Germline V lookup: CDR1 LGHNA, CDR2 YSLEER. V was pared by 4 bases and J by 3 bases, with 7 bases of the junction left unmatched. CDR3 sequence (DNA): TGCGCCAGCAGCCCGGGGACAGGGAATTTTGGGGCCAACGTCCTGACTTTC. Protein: CASSPGTGNFGANVLTF.